The clone carrying this T cell receptor (beta chain) has a handful of counts. The PCR used 60 Vbeta and 13 Jbeta primers. TCRdb's copy holds only in-frame clones and misses some; the assay was immunoSEQ multiplex PCR. The table records 100,000 or so clones, approximately 82% of them present only once. These data are taken from a study of cytomegalovirus exposure and HLA in healthy donors. V shed 5 bases and J 6 bases; nucleotides not matched to a gene: 9. The CDR3 is 13 amino acids. Germline assignment: CDR1 SQVTM and CDR2 ANQGSEA. Source material: PBMCs. This receptor was obtained from a young woman in good health and CMV-seronegative. The chain has TRBV29-1 and TRBJ1-2; 7 bases align to TRBD1. CDR3 DNA: TGCAGCGTTCAACCCGGGACAGTGGATGGCTACACCTTC. Translated, it gives CSVQPGTVDGYTF. The variable domain in full, with the rest retrieved from reference TRBV29-1 and TRBJ1-2, is SAVISQKPSRDICQRGTSLTIQCQVDSQVTMMFWYRQQPGQSLTLIATANQGSEATYESGFVIDKFPISRPNLTFSTLTVSNMSPEDSSIYLCSVQPGTVDGYTFGSGTRLTVV.